A single T cell receptor beta chain is shown here with its context. These data belong to a study of human T cells and chemical hapten exposure. Time point given: patch test 1, 2 weeks after DPC sensitization. The treatment: therapeutic diphenylcyclopropenone sensitization with weekly scalp DPC. TCRdb re-derived calls from the RACE reads in MiXCR, one entry per CDR3 protein. The table has 370,000 or so distinct CDR3 sequences, about 4.4% seen once. V lost 4 bases to trimming and J lost 3 bases; unmatched junction nucleotides: 8. The CDR3 contains 15 residues. Germline V gene sequence: CDR1 LNHDA, CDR2 SQIVND (reference sequence).

J is TRBJ2-7 and V is TRBV19, with TRBD2 matching 8 bases. This specimen consisted of whole blood, obtained in connection with sensitization to the hapten diphenylcyclopropenone (DPC). The clonotype originates from a woman between 50 and 59 years old with alopecia areata. Some clones in this sample may be carry-over from other donors' samples. CDR3 region: CASSTPGLVIYEQYF. The CDR3 bases are TGTGCCAGTAGTACGCCGGGACTAGTGATCTACGAGCAGTACTTC.